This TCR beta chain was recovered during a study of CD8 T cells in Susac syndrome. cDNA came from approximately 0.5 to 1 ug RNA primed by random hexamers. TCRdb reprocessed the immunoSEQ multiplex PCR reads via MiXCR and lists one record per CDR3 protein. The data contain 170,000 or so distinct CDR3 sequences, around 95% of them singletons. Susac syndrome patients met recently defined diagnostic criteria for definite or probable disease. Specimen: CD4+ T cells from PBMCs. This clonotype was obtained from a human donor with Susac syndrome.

CDR3 sequence reads: CSARLLAGAIGEQFF. CDR3 coding DNA: TGCAGTGCTAGATTACTAGCGGGAGCAATCGGTGAGCAGTTCTTC. V is TRBV20-1 and J is TRBJ2-1; 11 bases line up with TRBD2. The V segment lost 2 bases and the J segment 9 bases; nucleotides outside the gene matches: 9. Germline CDR1 DFQATT, CDR2 SNEGSKA (reference sequence). This CDR3 contains 15 residues.